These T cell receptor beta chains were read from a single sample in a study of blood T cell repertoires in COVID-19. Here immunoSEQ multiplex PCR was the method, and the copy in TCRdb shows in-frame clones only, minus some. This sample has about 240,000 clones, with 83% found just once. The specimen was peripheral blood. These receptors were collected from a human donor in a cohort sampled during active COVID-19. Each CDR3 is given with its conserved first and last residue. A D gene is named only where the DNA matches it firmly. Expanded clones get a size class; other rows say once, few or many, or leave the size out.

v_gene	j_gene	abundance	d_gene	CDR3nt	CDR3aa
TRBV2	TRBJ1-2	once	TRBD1	TGTGCCAGCAGCTTGGACAGGGGATATGGCTACACCTTC	CASSLDRGYGYTF
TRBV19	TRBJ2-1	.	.	TGTGCCAGTAGTTCCCCCCGGGAGACAAATGAGCAGTTCTTC	CASSSPRETNEQFF
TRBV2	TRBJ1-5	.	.	TGTGCCAGCAGTGAATCGGAGTTCGTGGCCCAGCATTTT	CASSESEFVAQHF
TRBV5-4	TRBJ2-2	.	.	TGTGCCAGCAGCTTGATCGTGTCCAGGGAGGTGGCCGGGGAGCTGTTTTTT	CASSLIVSREVAGELFF
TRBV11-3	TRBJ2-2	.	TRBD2	TGTGCCAGCAGCCCACGAGCTAGCGGAAGAAACACCGGGGAGCTGTTTTTT	CASSPRASGRNTGELFF
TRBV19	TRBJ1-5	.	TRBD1	TGTGCCAGTAGTTCGACAGGGGGCTTTACAAATCAGCCCCAGCATTTT	CASSSTGGFTNQPQHF
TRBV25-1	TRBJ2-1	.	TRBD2	TGTGCCAGCAGTGAAATGGGAGGGATCACCGGCAATGAGCAGTTCTTC	CASSEMGGITGNEQFF
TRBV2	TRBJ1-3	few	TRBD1	TGTGCCAGCAGGACAGGGTTCTCTGGAAACACCATATATTTT	CASRTGFSGNTIYF
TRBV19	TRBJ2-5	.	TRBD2	TGTGCCAGTAGTGGACTAGCGGGAGGGCCTTTGGAGACCCAGTACTTC	CASSGLAGGPLETQYF
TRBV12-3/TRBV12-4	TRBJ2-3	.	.	TGTGCCAGCAGGCGGTCGGGGACAGATACGCAGTATTTT	CASRRSGTDTQYF
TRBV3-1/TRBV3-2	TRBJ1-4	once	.	TGTGCCAGCAGCCGGTTTTTGGGAGGAACTAATGAAAAACTGTTTTTT	CASSRFLGGTNEKLFF
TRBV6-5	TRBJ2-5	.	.	TGTGCCAGCAGGTCAGGGGACCAGAGGACCCAGTACTTC	CASRSGDQRTQYF
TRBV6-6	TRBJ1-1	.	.	TGTGCCAGCACCAGGGGAGGGGGGAACACTGAAGCTTTCTTT	CASTRGGGNTEAFF
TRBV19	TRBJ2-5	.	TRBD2	TGTGCCAGTATGCGGTCTAGCGGAGGAGCACGGAAAGAGACCCAGTACTTC	CASMRSSGGARKETQYF
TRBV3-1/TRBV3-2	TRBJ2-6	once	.	TGTGCCAGCAGCCAAGACAGATCTGGGGCCAACGTCCTGACTTTC	CASSQDRSGANVLTF
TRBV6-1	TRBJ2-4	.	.	TGTGCCAGCAGTGAGATACTTCAGGGGGGTAACATTCAGTACTTC	CASSEILQGGNIQYF
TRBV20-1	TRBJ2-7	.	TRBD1	TGCAGTGCTAGTTGGGGACAGGGGGACGAGCAGTACTTC	CSASWGQGDEQYF
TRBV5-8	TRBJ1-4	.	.	TGTGCCAGCAGCTTGGCCCAGGGGAATTGGGAAAAACTGTTTTTT	CASSLAQGNWEKLFF
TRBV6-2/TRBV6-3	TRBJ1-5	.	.	TGTGCCAGCAGCCCCACCACAGGGAGTGATCAGCCCCAGCATTTT	CASSPTTGSDQPQHF
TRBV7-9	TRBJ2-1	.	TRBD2	TGTGCCAGCAGCTTAACACTAGCGGACAATGAGCAGTTCTTC	CASSLTLADNEQFF
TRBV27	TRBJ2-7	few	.	TGTGCCAGCAGTTTAGGGCAGGGGCGGGGGGAGCAGTACTTC	CASSLGQGRGEQYF
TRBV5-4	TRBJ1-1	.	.	TGTGCCAGCAGCCCACCCAGGGTGTCTGACACTGAAGCTTTCTTT	CASSPPRVSDTEAFF
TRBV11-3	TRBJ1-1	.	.	TGTGCCAGCAGCTTATTAGCCAACACTGAAGCTTTCTTT	CASSLLANTEAFF
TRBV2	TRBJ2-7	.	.	TGTGCCAGCAGTGAAGCGCTTCAGCGGAGCTCCTACGAGCAGTACTTC	CASSEALQRSSYEQYF
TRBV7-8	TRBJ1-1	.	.	TGTGCCAGCAGCTCGAGGGTGGGGGCCAACACTGAAGCTTTCTTT	CASSSRVGANTEAFF
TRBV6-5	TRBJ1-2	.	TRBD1	TGTGCCAGCAGTAAGGGACAGGGGGCGGTCTATGGCTACACCTTC	CASSKGQGAVYGYTF
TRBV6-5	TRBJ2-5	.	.	TGTGCCAGCAGAGAGGAGACCCAGTACTTC	CASREETQYF
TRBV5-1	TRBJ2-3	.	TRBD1	TGCGCCAGCAGCTTGACAGGGGCAACAGATACGCAGTATTTT	CASSLTGATDTQYF
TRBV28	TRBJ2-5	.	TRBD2	TGTGCCAGCAGTTCAGCGGGGGCAGGGATAAAGACCCAGTACTTC	CASSSAGAGIKTQYF
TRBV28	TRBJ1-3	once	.	TGTGCCAGCAGACCTCCCCCCCGGCCTAGTTACTCTGGAAACACCATATATTTT	CASRPPPRPSYSGNTIYF
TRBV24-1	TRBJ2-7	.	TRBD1	TGTGCCACCAGTGGTCGGCAGGGGGACGGCTCCTACGAGCAGTACTTC	CATSGRQGDGSYEQYF
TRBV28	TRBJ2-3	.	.	TGTGCCAGCAGCCTAGGACAGCTAAATACGCAGTATTTT	CASSLGQLNTQYF
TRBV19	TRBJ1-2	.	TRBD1	TGTGCCAGTAGTAGGGACAGGGGGCTAGCTAACTATGGCTACACCTTC	CASSRDRGLANYGYTF
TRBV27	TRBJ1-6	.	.	TGTGCCAGCAGTCCCAGGCGTCCCGATGCCTATAATTCACCCCTCCACTTT	CASSPRRPDAYNSPLHF
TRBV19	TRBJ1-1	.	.	TGTGCCAGTAGTGCAGACAGGCTGAACACTGAAGCTTTCTTT	CASSADRLNTEAFF
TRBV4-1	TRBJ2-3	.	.	TGCGCCAGCAGCAGCAGCAGGGTTGATACCACAGATACGCAGTATTTT	CASSSSRVDTTDTQYF
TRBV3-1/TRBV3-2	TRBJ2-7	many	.	TGTGCCAGCAGCCAAGTCGCGGGTGGCTCCTACGAGCAGTACTTC	CASSQVAGGSYEQYF
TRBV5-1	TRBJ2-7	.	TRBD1	TGCGCCAGCAGCCCGACGACAGGGGGCGTATACGAGCAGTACTTC	CASSPTTGGVYEQYF
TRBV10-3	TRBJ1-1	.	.	TGTGCCATCAGTAGCGACAGGATGAACACTGAAGCTTTCTTT	CAISSDRMNTEAFF
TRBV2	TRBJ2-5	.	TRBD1	TGTGCCAGCAGTGCCGGACAGGGGGCCGTGGAGACCCAGTACTTC	CASSAGQGAVETQYF
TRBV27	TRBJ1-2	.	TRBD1	TGTGCCAGCAATCGACAGGGACTTTCTTCTGGCTACACCTTC	CASNRQGLSSGYTF
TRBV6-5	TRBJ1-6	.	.	TGTGCCAGCCTGTCAAGCCCTGCGACCCTCCACTTT	CASLSSPATLHF
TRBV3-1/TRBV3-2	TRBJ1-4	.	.	TGTGCCAGCAGCCTACAGGGATTGGGGAATGAAAAACTGTTTTTT	CASSLQGLGNEKLFF
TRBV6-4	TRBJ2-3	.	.	TGTGCCAGCATAGCCGGGACAAGGGATACGCAGTATTTT	CASIAGTRDTQYF
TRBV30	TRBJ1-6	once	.	TGTGCCTGGAACAAGGACCGGGGTAGCGGATCGAGTTCACCCCTCCACTTT	CAWNKDRGSGSSSPLHF
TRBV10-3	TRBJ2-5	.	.	TGTGCCATCAGTGGTCCAGGGGGGATGGCCACCCAGTACTTC	CAISGPGGMATQYF
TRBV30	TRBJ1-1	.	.	TGTGCCTGGAGTGTGAAGAGGGCGGGTGAAGCTTTCTTT	CAWSVKRAGEAFF
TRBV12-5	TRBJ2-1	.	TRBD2	TGTGCTAGTGGTTTGGATCGACTAGCGGGGGGGGACAATGAGCAGTTCTTC	CASGLDRLAGGDNEQFF
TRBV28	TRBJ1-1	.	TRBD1	TGTGCCAGCAGTTCCACAGGGGCACGGGCAGAAGCTTTCTTT	CASSSTGARAEAFF
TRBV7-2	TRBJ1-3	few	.	TGTGCCAGCAGGCCCGGAGGGTCGGGAAACACCATATATTTT	CASRPGGSGNTIYF
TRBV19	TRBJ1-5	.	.	TGTGCCAGTAGTATAGAAACAGACCAGAAGGTTTGGCCCCAGCATTTT	CASSIETDQKVWPQHF
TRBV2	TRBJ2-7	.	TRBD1	TGTGCCAGCAGTGAGACCGGGACAGCAATCTACGAGCAGTACTTC	CASSETGTAIYEQYF
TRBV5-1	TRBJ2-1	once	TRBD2	TGCGCCAGCAGCTCCCAAGCGGGAGTATGGAATGAGCAGTTCTTC	CASSSQAGVWNEQFF
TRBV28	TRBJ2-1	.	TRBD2	TGTGCCAGCAGTCTGACTAGCGGGAGAGCCCCGTTCTTC	CASSLTSGRAPFF
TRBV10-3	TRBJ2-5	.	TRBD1	TGTGCCATCAGGGGACAGGGAACGGGAGAGACCCAGTACTTC	CAIRGQGTGETQYF
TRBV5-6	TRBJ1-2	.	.	TGTGCCAGCAGCTTGGTATCAGAATATGGCTACACCTTC	CASSLVSEYGYTF
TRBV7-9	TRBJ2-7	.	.	TGTGCCAGCAGCTTAGGGACACAGGACTACGAGCAGTACTTC	CASSLGTQDYEQYF
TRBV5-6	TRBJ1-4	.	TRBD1	TGTGCCAGCAGCCCCCGCCCAGGGACAGGGGGAGAAAAACTGTTTTTT	CASSPRPGTGGEKLFF
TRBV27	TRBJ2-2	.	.	TGTGCCAGCAGACTTATGGGGGGCACCGGGGAGCTGTTTTTT	CASRLMGGTGELFF
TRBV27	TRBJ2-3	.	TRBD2	TGTGCCAGCGGAACCTCCTCAGGGACTAGCGGGAGGGCCAGGGATACGCAGTATTTT	CASGTSSGTSGRARDTQYF